One sample yielded the 3 T cell receptor beta chains listed below, sequenced in a study of identical twins. In TCRdb, the 5' RACE reads were re-called with MiXCR into one record per CDR3 protein. The sample has 400,000 to 600,000 distinct CDR3 sequences; approximately 20% are singletons. These data were also reused for a study on yellow fever vaccine responses in identical twins.

Sample: CD4+ T cells sorted from blood. These receptors were collected from a woman under 30 in good health.

This clonotype occurred a few times. The chain carries TRBV5-1 and TRBJ2-7; the match to TRBD2 covers 9 bases. With V trimmed by 3 bases and J by 3 bases, 7 bases remained unmatched. CDR1 SGHRS and CDR2 YFSETQ come from the germline V gene. CDR3 length: 15 amino acids. CDR3 amino acids: CASSWASGIGYEQYF. The CDR3 coding sequence is TGCGCCAGCAGCTGGGCTAGCGGGATCGGCTACGAGCAGTACTTC.

This clonotype has just a few counts. Written as DNA, the CDR3 is TGTGCCAGCGGAAAAGGGGGTGAGCAGTTCTTC. This translates into CASGKGGEQFF. The chain is built from TRBV7-9 and TRBJ2-1; possibly TRBD1 for D (6 bases). The germline CDR1 and CDR2 sequences are SEHNR and FQNEAQ (reference sequence). V was cut by 8 bases and J by 9 bases, with 11 bases left in between. CDR3 size: 11 residues. Combining the CDR3 with reference TRBV7-9 and TRBJ2-1 gives the whole variable domain DTGVSQNPRHKITKRGQNVTFRCDPISEHNRLYWYRQTLGQGPEFLTYFQNEAQLEKSRLLSDRFSAERPKGSFSTLEIQRTEQGDSAMYLCASGKGGEQFFGPGTRLTVL.

The chain has TRBV6-2 or TRBV6-3 and TRBJ2-2; D ambiguous. The CDR3 is 12 amino acids. From germline, CDR1 is MNHEY and CDR2 SVGEGT. Trimming pared 5 bases from V and 8 bases from J, leaving 9 bases between. The CDR3: CASSQSLGELFF. In nucleotides, the CDR3 is TGTGCCAGCAGTCAATCCCTAGGGGAGCTGTTTTTT.